The rows below give T cell receptor beta chains drawn from one sample of a study of regulatory T cells in long-lasting Graves disease. TCRdb re-called the multiplex PCR reads with MiXCR, one entry per CDR3 protein. The table lists some 370,000 distinct CDR3 sequences, less than 25% of them singletons. The sample consisted of peripheral blood mononuclear cells (PBMCs), taken when the disease was refractory, from a patient treated with antithyroid drugs. All receptors come from a female donor with Graves disease. Each CDR3 is given with its conserved first and last residue. Each record gives: J gene, clone size, D gene, V gene, CDR3 protein, CDR3 DNA. A D gene is named only where the DNA matches it firmly. Part of the rows lack a size; the others show once, few, many or a class for expanded clones.

TRBJ2-7,few,-,TRBV29-1,CSVVKGAYEQYF,TGCAGCGTCGTCAAGGGCGCCTACGAGCAGTACTTC
TRBJ1-4,-,-,TRBV5-6,CASSLTAGATNEKLFF,TGTGCCAGCAGCTTGACGGCAGGGGCAACTAATGAAAAACTGTTTTTT
TRBJ1-3,many,-,TRBV3-1,CASSQGFGNTIYF,TGTGCCAGCAGTCAGGGGTTTGGAAACACCATATATTTT
TRBJ2-5,few,TRBD1,TRBV20-1,CSARATYRGNQETQYF,TGCAGTGCTAGAGCCACCTACAGGGGTAACCAAGAGACCCAGTACTTC
TRBJ2-7,-,-,TRBV11-1,CASSLGQGLIYEQYF,TGTGCCAGCAGCTTAGGGCAGGGGCTGATCTACGAGCAGTACTTC
TRBJ2-4,-,-,TRBV12-3/TRBV12-4,CASSLVLRGAKNIQYF,TGTGCCAGCAGTTTAGTTCTCCGGGGAGCCAAAAACATTCAGTACTTC
TRBJ1-5,many,-,TRBV2,CASSERSGSNQPQHF,TGTGCCAGCAGTGAACGTTCTGGGAGCAATCAGCCCCAGCATTTT
TRBJ2-7,-,-,TRBV20-1,CSAREAGSGYEQYF,TGCAGTGCTAGAGAGGCGGGGTCCGGCTACGAGCAGTACTTC
TRBJ2-5,-,-,TRBV2,CASSSRTAMTPYF,TGTGCCAGCAGTTCAAGGACAGCGATGACTCCGTACTTC
TRBJ1-2,many,-,TRBV30,CAWSLLYGYTF,TGTGCCTGGAGTTTGCTCTATGGCTACACCTTC
TRBJ1-1,many,-,TRBV30,CAGKGGNTEAFF,TGTGCCGGGAAGGGAGGGAACACTGAAGCTTTCTTT
TRBJ1-4,-,-,TRBV7-2,CASRPGGANEKLFF,TGTGCCAGCCGCCCTGGGGGGGCTAATGAAAAACTGTTTTTT
TRBJ1-4,many,-,TRBV20-1,CSARGRGGEKLFF,TGCAGTGCTAGGGGCAGGGGAGGAGAAAAACTGTTTTTT
TRBJ2-7,few,TRBD2,TRBV29-1,CSVGRTSGDEQYF,TGCAGCGTTGGTAGGACTAGCGGGGACGAGCAGTACTTC
TRBJ2-1,-,-,TRBV5-1,CASSLESTVFKVGEQFF,TGCGCCAGCAGCTTGGAATCGACGGTCTTCAAGGTGGGGGAGCAGTTCTTC
TRBJ1-2,many,-,TRBV12-3/TRBV12-4,CASSPGSSNYGYTF,TGTGCCAGCAGTCCCGGGAGCTCTAACTATGGCTACACCTTC
TRBJ1-1,few,-,TRBV29-1,CSVSPGTNTEAFF,TGCAGCGTCTCCCCCGGGACAAACACTGAAGCTTTCTTT
TRBJ2-7,few,TRBD2,TRBV14,CASSLAREGEQYF,TGTGCCAGCAGCCTGGCTCGGGAGGGGGAGCAGTACTTC
TRBJ2-6,-,-,TRBV5-1,CASSLRQDEGANVLTF,TGCGCCAGCAGCTTGAGGCAGGACGAGGGGGCCAACGTCCTGACTTTC
TRBJ2-7,few,TRBD1,TRBV11-2,CASSLVPTGQEYEQYF,TGTGCCAGCAGCTTAGTCCCCACGGGACAGGAGTACGAGCAGTACTTC
TRBJ1-5,-,-,TRBV24-1,CATSDLGGQPQHF,TGTGCCACCAGTGACCTGGGGGGTCAGCCCCAGCATTTT
TRBJ1-5,many,-,TRBV28,CASRTGNQPQHF,TGTGCCAGCAGGACAGGCAATCAGCCCCAGCATTTT
TRBJ2-7,few,TRBD2,TRBV29-1,CSVAGTSGPYEQYF,TGCAGCGTCGCCGGGACTAGCGGCCCCTACGAGCAGTACTTC
TRBJ2-5,-,-,TRBV20-1,CSAPGEGQETQYF,TGCAGTGCTCCGGGCGAGGGCCAGGAGACCCAGTACTTC
TRBJ1-2,many,-,TRBV6-8,CASSSLGRDQYGYTF,TGTGCCAGCAGTTCGCTCGGCCGCGATCAATATGGCTACACCTTC
TRBJ2-7,few,TRBD1,TRBV19,CASSNQPGQASSEQYF,TGTGCCAGTAGTAACCAGCCGGGACAGGCCTCATCCGAGCAGTACTTC
TRBJ1-3,-,TRBD1,TRBV7-9,CASSSRQGTRNTIYF,TGTGCCAGCAGCTCACGACAGGGTACGCGAAACACCATATATTTT
TRBJ2-2,-,TRBD2,TRBV12-3/TRBV12-4,CASRRGTSGTGELFF,TGTGCCAGCAGGAGAGGGACTAGCGGGACCGGGGAGCTGTTTTTT
TRBJ2-1,-,-,TRBV5-1,CASSLPTLSGYNEQFF,TGCGCCAGCAGCTTACCTACACTAAGCGGTTACAATGAGCAGTTCTTC
TRBJ2-2,-,-,TRBV12-3/TRBV12-4,CASSFPEWTENTGELFF,TGTGCCAGTAGTTTCCCAGAATGGACAGAGAACACCGGGGAGCTGTTTTTT
TRBJ2-2,-,-,TRBV5-6,CASSQLGRKNTGELFF,TGTGCCAGCAGCCAACTCGGACGGAAAAACACCGGGGAGCTGTTTTTT
TRBJ2-5,many,-,TRBV11-2,CASSLAFGETQETQYF,TGTGCCAGCAGCTTAGCTTTCGGGGAGACCCAAGAGACCCAGTACTTC
TRBJ2-7,-,TRBD1,TRBV25-1,CASSAVPGTESSYERYF,TGTGCCAGCAGTGCGGTACCCGGGACAGAAAGCTCCTACGAGCGGTACTTC
TRBJ2-5,-,-,TRBV7-9,CASSLGPRANQETQYF,TGTGCCAGCAGCTTAGGCCCACGGGCCAACCAAGAGACCCAGTACTTC
TRBJ1-2,few,TRBD1,TRBV12-3/TRBV12-4,CASSGTGTGMGYTF,TGTGCCAGCAGTGGAACCGGGACAGGGATGGGCTACACCTTC
TRBJ1-1,-,-,TRBV18,CASSPRRTEAFF,TGTGCCAGCTCACCTAGACGGACTGAAGCTTTCTTT
TRBJ2-1,-,-,TRBV4-1,CASSQGTDEQFF,TGCGCCAGCAGCCAAGGGACTGATGAGCAGTTCTTC
TRBJ2-2,few,-,TRBV5-1,CASSLEGASAGELFF,TGCGCCAGCAGCTTGGAGGGCGCTTCGGCCGGGGAGCTGTTTTTT
TRBJ2-1,-,TRBD2,TRBV7-2,CASHSRPTSGRVAFF,TGTGCCAGCCACTCGCGACCCACTAGCGGGCGGGTGGCGTTCTTC
TRBJ1-1,many,-,TRBV20-1,CRGKAGTSAFF,TGCAGGGGGAAAGCCGGGACATCAGCTTTCTTT
TRBJ1-5,-,-,TRBV7-2,CASSLVLAGRGSNQPQHF,TGTGCCAGCAGCTTAGTACTGGCCGGGAGGGGAAGCAATCAGCCCCAGCATTTT
TRBJ2-7,few,TRBD1,TRBV20-1,CSVRIARDRGRWEQYF,TGCAGTGTAAGGATTGCCCGGGACAGGGGGCGATGGGAGCAGTACTTC
TRBJ2-2,few,-,TRBV19,CASSIIGSSVGELFF,TGTGCCAGTAGTATAATCGGGAGCTCGGTCGGGGAGCTGTTTTTT
TRBJ2-5,many,-,TRBV30,CAWRGLGDGETQYF,TGTGCCTGGAGGGGGCTCGGGGACGGGGAGACCCAGTACTTC
TRBJ2-7,many,TRBD2,TRBV7-8,CASSRGGLAESYEQYF,TGTGCCAGCAGTCGGGGGGGGCTAGCGGAATCCTACGAGCAGTACTTC
TRBJ2-7,-,-,TRBV10-3,CAISAGAGANEQYF,TGTGCCATCAGTGCGGGGGCAGGGGCGAACGAGCAGTACTTC
TRBJ2-2,-,TRBD2,TRBV12-3/TRBV12-4,CASRGLAGLPGELFF,TGTGCCAGCAGGGGACTAGCGGGATTGCCCGGGGAGCTGTTTTTT
TRBJ2-2,-,-,TRBV7-3,CASSLNPTGELFF,TGTGCCAGCAGCTTAAATCCGACCGGGGAGCTGTTTTTT
TRBJ2-2,few,-,TRBV5-5,CASSMDTGSGELFF,TGTGCCAGCAGCATGGACACAGGGTCCGGGGAGCTGTTTTTT
TRBJ2-3,many,-,TRBV11-2,CASSPWDDTDTQYF,TGTGCCAGCAGCCCGTGGGACGACACAGATACGCAGTATTTT
TRBJ1-1,-,TRBD1,TRBV27,CASSLSDRVGAFF,TGTGCCAGCAGTTTATCCGACAGGGTAGGAGCTTTCTTT
TRBJ2-7,many,TRBD2,TRBV7-2,CASSLTSGPYEQYF,TGTGCCAGCAGCTTGACTAGCGGGCCCTACGAGCAGTACTTC
TRBJ1-5,-,-,TRBV7-8,CASSPLPWGGSNQPQHF,TGTGCCAGCTCACCGCTCCCCTGGGGGGGTTCGAATCAGCCCCAGCATTTT
TRBJ1-2,-,-,TRBV6-2/TRBV6-3,CASSSPGTNYGYTF,TGTGCCAGCAGTTCTCCGGGGACTAACTATGGCTACACCTTC
TRBJ2-7,many,TRBD2,TRBV12-3/TRBV12-4,CASSGGLAHEQYF,TGTGCCAGCAGTGGGGGACTAGCTCACGAGCAGTACTTC